This TCR beta chain emerged from a study of blood T cell repertoires in COVID-19. Produced via immunoSEQ multiplex PCR; TCRdb's table is partial and in-frame only. The table shows around 250,000 clones, with approximately 90% occurring only once. The CDR3 has 17 amino acids. Germline V gene lookup returns CDR1 MGHDK and CDR2 SYGVNS. V gave up 3 bases and J gave up 3 bases; unmatched junction bases: 9. The receptor was derived from a woman aged 25-40 years who had recovered from COVID-19. The material sequenced was PBMCs or T cells enriched from blood (not recorded which). The chain carries TRBV25-1 and TRBJ2-3, with 10 bases that match TRBD1. The DNA for the CDR3 is TGTGCCAGCAGTGATTTCCGGACAGGGGGTTATACAGATACGCAGTATTTT. It specifies CASSDFRTGGYTDTQYF.